Listed here are 8 T cell receptor beta chains from one sample, sequenced in a study of T cells in Graves' hyperthyroidism and ophthalmopathy. RNA transcripts yielded amplified TCR beta CDR3 regions. HTBI primers were employed in a first-round RT-PCR of the TCR CDR3. TCRdb re-called the multiplex PCR reads with MiXCR, one entry per CDR3 protein. In the table there are 200,000 to 250,000 distinct CDR3 sequences, approximately 20% of which are singletons. Input material: blood. These TCRs come from a man aged 35 to 55 with Graves' hyperthyroidism.

V gene TRBV13 combines with J gene TRBJ2-1, with D perhaps TRBD2 (5 bases). CDR3 length: 14 amino acids. Trimming pared 5 bases from V and 3 bases from J, leaving 11 bases between. Germline loops: CDR1 PRHDT, CDR2 FYEKMQ (reference sequence). The CDR3 loop reads CASSPRGLYNEQFF. The CDR3 DNA reads as TGTGCCAGCAGCCCTCGCGGGCTCTACAATGAGCAGTTCTTC.

This clonotype has only a few counts. The chain is built from TRBV19 and TRBJ2-4, with D unresolved. The CDR3 has 12 amino acids. CDR1 and CDR2 from the germline V gene are LNHDA and SQIVND (reference sequence). Trimming pared 5 bases from V and 3 bases from J, leaving 5 bases between. The CDR3 DNA sequence: TGTGCCAGTAGTCTAATCAAAAACATTCAGTACTTC. This gives the protein CASSLIKNIQYF.

The chain couples TRBV30 to TRBJ1-5; unclear D gene. Germline V gene sequence: CDR1 GTSNPN, CDR2 SVGIG (reference sequence). Trimming took 1 base from V and 4 from J, leaving 8 bases between them. This CDR3 spans 13 amino acids. CDR3 sequence (DNA): TGTGCCTGGAGTGCCGGGTGGAATCAGCCCCAGCATTTT. Its translation: CAWSAGWNQPQHF.

This clonotype was seen only a few times. The CDR3 protein is CASSYPGASYNSPLHF. The CDR3 bases are TGTGCCAGCAGTTACCCGGGGGCCTCCTATAATTCACCCCTCCACTTT. This chain joins TRBV6-5 and TRBJ1-6, with D possibly being TRBD1 (6 bases). V was cut by 2 bases and J by 0 bases, with 8 bases left in between. Germline CDR1 MNHEY, CDR2 SVGAGI. This CDR3 is built from 16 residues.

The V gene is TRBV7-2, the J gene TRBJ2-5, with a tentative D call TRBD1 (6 bases). The CDR3 consists of 14 residues. Germline assignment: CDR1 SGHTA and CDR2 FQGNSA. Trimming removed 5 bases at V and 5 bases at J, with 15 bases between. The CDR3 DNA is TGTGCCAGCAGCCAGGGTAACAGGGTTGAGACCCAGTACTTC. As protein: CASSQGNRVETQYF.

This clonotype was observed at least ten times. V gene TRBV20-1 combines with J gene TRBJ1-4; 10 nucleotides align to TRBD1. The CDR3 loop spans 13 amino acids. With V trimmed by 6 bases and J by 5 bases, 3 bases remained unmatched. Germline-derived CDR1 and CDR2 are DFQATT and SNEGSKA (reference sequence). The CDR3 DNA sequence: TGCAGTGCCCCGGGACAGGGGAATGAAAAACTGTTTTTT. Translation: CSAPGQGNEKLFF.

Comments on this clonotype: This may be a read error, as it is one base from a much larger clone. J is TRBJ2-7 and V is TRBV5-4; D may be TRBD2 (6 bases). Germline loops: CDR1 SGHNT, CDR2 YYREEE (reference sequence). The CDR3 is made up of 13 amino acids. Trimming stripped 1 base from V and 5 bases from J, with 10 bases between. CDR3 protein: CASSLHWGDEQYF. The CDR3 region has the DNA TGTGCCAGCAGCTTGCATTGGGGGGACGAGCAGTACTTC.

The chain recombines TRBV9 with TRBJ1-4; unclear D gene. Germline lookup yields CDR1 SGDLS and CDR2 YYNGEE. The CDR3 sequence is 16 residues long. The V end lost 3 bases, the J end lost 3 bases, and 15 bases lay between the germline ends. Written as DNA, the CDR3 is TGTGCCAGCAGCGCCGGTTTTCTGGCGGCTAATGAAAAACTGTTTTTT. The encoded protein is CASSAGFLAANEKLFF.